One and the same sample provided the 24 T cell receptor beta chains below, sequenced in a study of blood T cell repertoires in COVID-19. Here immunoSEQ multiplex PCR was the method, and the copy in TCRdb shows in-frame clones only, minus some. The top ten clones hold roughly 0.52% of a sample with roughly 150,000 clones, 80% of them seen once. Specimen: peripheral blood. These receptors came from a man aged 60 to 69 with acute or convalescent COVID-19.

This clone was detected only once. The chain is built from TRBV6-4 and TRBJ1-5; tentative D call: TRBD1 (6 bases). This CDR3 comprises 15 residues. Germline V gives CDR1 MRHNA, CDR2 SNTAGT. V was cut by 0 bases and J by 4 bases, with 10 bases left in between. DNA for the CDR3: TGTGCCAGCAGTGACTCCGGGACAAGTAATCAGCCCCAGCATTTT. Translation: CASSDSGTSNQPQHF.

This clone was seen only once. V usage is TRBV18 and J usage is TRBJ2-7, with 7 bases aligning to TRBD1. This CDR3 has 15 amino acids. Unmatched junction bases numbered 3, after V lost 1 base and J lost 0 bases. Germline values: CDR1 KGHSH, CDR2 LQKENI. For the CDR3, the DNA is TGTGCCAGCTCACCACGGGGACAGCTCTCCTACGAGCAGTACTTC. This translates into CASSPRGQLSYEQYF.

There are a few counts of this clone. The genes are TRBV11-2 and TRBJ1-4, with D uncertain. This CDR3 has 15 residues. Germline V lookup: CDR1 SGHAT, CDR2 FQNNGV. V gave up 5 bases and J gave up 3 bases, with 13 bases separating them. This CDR3 reads CASSTWRGANEKLFF. CDR3 DNA: TGTGCCAGCAGCACCTGGAGAGGAGCTAATGAAAAACTGTTTTTT.

As DNA, the CDR3 is TGTGCCAGCAGCTTCACCTACGAGCAGTACTTC. Protein: CASSFTYEQYF. This sequence joins TRBV7-9 and TRBJ2-7; D not resolved. V was cut by 3 bases and J by 2 bases, with 2 bases left in between. The CDR3 is 11 residues long. The germline CDR1 and CDR2 sequences are SEHNR and FQNEAQ (reference sequence). Complete variable domain (other parts from reference TRBV7-9 and TRBJ2-7): DTGVSQNPRHKITKRGQNVTFRCDPISEHNRLYWYRQTLGQGPEFLTYFQNEAQLEKSRLLSDRFSAERPKGSFSTLEIQRTEQGDSAMYLCASSFTYEQYFGPGTRLTVT.

CDR3 nucleotide sequence: TGTGCCAGCAGCTTTTGGACTAGCCGGATAGATACGCAGTATTTT. Translating gives CASSFWTSRIDTQYF. V gene TRBV11-2 combines with J gene TRBJ2-3, with 8 bases that match TRBD2. This CDR3 is built from 15 residues. V shed 3 bases and J 5 bases; nucleotides not matched to a gene: 7. Germline assignment: CDR1 SGHAT and CDR2 FQNNGV.

This clone occurred once. The chain couples TRBV9 to TRBJ2-2, with 10 bases aligning to TRBD1. Germline lookup yields CDR1 SGDLS and CDR2 YYNGEE. The V gene end was trimmed by 0 bases and the J gene end by 7 bases; junction bases not matched to a gene: 12. The CDR3 length is 18 residues. The CDR3 sequence is CASSVESWDRGRDGELFF. The CDR3 bases are TGTGCCAGCAGCGTAGAATCTTGGGACAGGGGTCGGGACGGGGAGCTGTTTTTT.

Here the CDR3 reads CASTQTGVSTDTQYF. CDR3 nucleotide sequence: TGTGCCAGCACCCAGACGGGGGTTAGCACAGATACGCAGTATTTT. The chain is built from TRBV7-2 and TRBJ2-3; TRBD2 is a possible D gene (6 bases). CDR1 SGHTA and CDR2 FQGNSA come from the germline V gene. Trimming took off 7 bases at V and 0 bases at J, with 14 bases between the two ends. The CDR3 covers 15 residues.

Only a few counts were recorded for this clone. The chain combines TRBV4-2 with TRBJ2-7, with TRBD1 as a possible D gene (7 bases). In germline, CDR1 is LGHNA, CDR2 YNFKEQ. The CDR3 consists of 17 residues. V gave up 1 base and J gave up 3 bases, with 19 bases separating them. CDR3 loop: CASSQGGGRQGYYEQYF. The CDR3 DNA sequence: TGTGCCAGCAGCCAAGGCGGAGGGCGACAGGGATACTACGAGCAGTACTTC.

This clone appeared a few times. The rearrangement uses TRBV6-1 and TRBJ1-2; 9 positions agree with TRBD1. Germline V gene data show CDR1 as MNHNS and CDR2 as SASEGT. V lost 2 bases, J lost 4 bases, and 2 bases stayed unmatched. CDR3 length: 14 residues. This chain's CDR3 is CASSELGQGYGYTF. The CDR3 bases are TGTGCCAGCAGTGAACTGGGACAGGGCTATGGCTACACCTTC.

The V gene is TRBV5-4, the J gene TRBJ2-2; 8 bases agree with TRBD1. The ends lost 0 bases at V and 2 bases at J; junction bases unmatched: 3. CDR3 length equals 16 residues. In germline, CDR1 is SGHNT, CDR2 YYREEE (reference sequence). The chain's CDR3 is CASSLAQGANTGELFF. In DNA form, the CDR3 reads TGTGCCAGCAGCTTGGCTCAGGGGGCCAACACCGGGGAGCTGTTTTTT.

This clone was found a few times. This same CDR3 is encoded by further DNA sequences in the sample. The chain couples TRBV2 to TRBJ2-5; weak D call: TRBD2 (5 bases). The CDR3 consists of 11 residues. The V gene lost 6 bases and the J gene lost 3 bases, with 5 bases spanning the gap. The germline V gene has CDR1 SNHLY and CDR2 FYNNEI. CDR3 residues: CASSGEETQYF. As DNA, the CDR3 is TGTGCCAGCAGCGGGGAAGAGACCCAGTACTTC.

The chain combines TRBV12-2 with TRBJ2-7; TRBD1 is taken as the D call from the table, unchecked against the DNA. TRBV12-2 is a listed pseudogene. The CDR3 is made up of 13 amino acids. In nucleotides, the CDR3 is TGTGCAAGTCGCTTGGACAGGGCGAACGAGCAGTACTTC. The encoded protein is CASRLDRANEQYF.

As to this clone: Mismatch with germline at one junction end may stem from a read error. This sequence joins TRBV30 and TRBJ1-5, with D possibly TRBD1 on 6 matching bases. The CDR3 totals 14 residues. Germline-derived CDR1 and CDR2 are GTSNPN and SVGIG (reference sequence). CDR3 residues: CAWSETGPNRPQHF. Here the CDR3 DNA reads TGTGCCTGGAGTGAGACAGGCCCCAATCGGCCCCAGCATTTT.

The chain couples TRBV5-5 to TRBJ2-1; no definite D call. Germline loops: CDR1 SGHKS, CDR2 YYEKEE (reference sequence). The CDR3 totals 12 residues. Trimming left V 0 bases short and J 5 bases short, with 3 bases between. Here the CDR3 reads CASSLADNEQFF. The CDR3 DNA reads TGTGCCAGCAGCTTGGCTGACAATGAGCAGTTCTTC.

The chain uses TRBV29-1 and TRBJ1-2; D may be TRBD1 (6 bases). The V gene's germline CDR1 is SQVTM and CDR2 ANQGSEA. With 7 bases removed from V and 6 bases from J, the gap between germline ends came to 18 bases. CDR3 size: 13 residues. CDR3 nucleotides: TGCAGCGCCCGCCCCCCAGGGGCGGATGGCTACACCTTC. It is translated as CSARPPGADGYTF.

V is TRBV5-4 and J is TRBJ1-4; possible D gene TRBD1, 6 bases. The ends were cut back, 6 bases at V and 0 bases at J, with 12 bases in the middle. Germline V gene data show CDR1 as SGHNT and CDR2 as YYREEE (reference sequence). The CDR3 extends over 15 amino acids. This chain's CDR3 is CASKQDSTTNEKLFF. The CDR3 DNA is TGTGCCAGCAAACAGGACAGTACAACTAATGAAAAACTGTTTTTT. The full variable domain, with the rest looked up from reference TRBV5-4 and TRBJ1-4, is ETGVTQSPTHLIKTRGQQVTLRCSSQSGHNTVSWYQQALGQGPQFIFQYYREEENGRGNFPPRFSGLQFPNYSSELNVNALELDDSALYLCASKQDSTTNEKLFFGSGTQLSVL.

The V gene is TRBV4-3, the J gene TRBJ1-1; D gene uncertain. The V end lost 4 bases, the J end lost 5 bases, and 14 bases lay between the germline ends. The CDR3 consists of 14 residues. The germline V gene has CDR1 LGHNA and CDR2 YSLEER. Here the CDR3 reads CASSLEKGGTEAFF. The DNA of the CDR3 is TGCGCCAGCAGCCTCGAAAAGGGAGGAACTGAAGCTTTCTTT.

The chain combines TRBV5-4 with TRBJ1-1; D perhaps matches TRBD1 (5 bases). Trimming pared 2 bases from V and 5 bases from J, leaving 16 bases between. The CDR3 contains 15 residues. Germline values: CDR1 SGHNT, CDR2 YYREEE (reference sequence). The CDR3 DNA reads as TGTGCCAGCAGCTTCGGCTCTGCCGGGGGGACTGAAGCTTTCTTT. Translated: CASSFGSAGGTEAFF.

The table lists this clone with a count of one. The CDR3 sequence: CASSLKGAGLAVSNEQFF. The CDR3 DNA follows: TGTGCCAGCAGCTTGAAAGGGGCGGGACTAGCGGTGAGCAATGAGCAGTTCTTC. The J gene is TRBJ2-1, the V gene TRBV5-4, with TRBD2 identical over 11 bases. The CDR3 runs to 18 residues. The V gene's germline CDR1 is SGHNT and CDR2 YYREEE (reference sequence). V gave up 1 base and J gave up 6 bases; unmatched junction bases: 12.

CDR3 bases: TGCAGCGCCTGGACAGGTTTAGGGTTCAATGAGCAGTTCTTC. Encoded protein: CSAWTGLGFNEQFF. The J gene is TRBJ2-1, the V gene TRBV29-1; 7 nucleotides align to TRBD1. Germline assignment: CDR1 SQVTM and CDR2 ANQGSEA. The CDR3 is 14 amino acids. The trim removed 7 bases at V and 6 bases at J, leaving 12 bases unmatched.

This chain connects TRBV4-2 to TRBJ1-4; 12 positions match TRBD1. The CDR3 sequence is 17 residues long. V trimming: 3 bases; J trimming: 8 bases; junction bases outside the gene matches: 10. The germline CDR1 and CDR2 sequences are LGHNA and YNFKEQ. CDR3 sequence: CASSQDTGGTGGEKLFF. CDR3 DNA sequence: TGTGCCAGCAGCCAGGACACCGGAGGGACAGGGGGCGAAAAACTGTTTTTT.

The V gene is TRBV6-1, the J gene TRBJ1-5; TRBD1 is a possible D gene (5 bases). CDR1 is MNHNS and CDR2 is SASEGT in the germline V gene. The CDR3 is made up of 15 amino acids. Trimming shortened V by 1 base and J by 7 bases, and 14 bases separated the two germline ends. CDR3 region: CASSEGRHRSQPQHF. The CDR3 DNA follows: TGTGCCAGCAGTGAAGGTAGACACAGGTCACAGCCCCAGCATTTT.

The chain employs TRBV5-1 and TRBJ1-3, with a tentative D call TRBD1 (5 bases). This CDR3 spans 16 amino acids. V was trimmed by 0 bases and J by 4 bases, leaving 14 bases between them. Germline assignment: CDR1 SGHRS and CDR2 YFSETQ. The CDR3 DNA sequence: TGCGCCAGCAGCTTGGATCCGGCAGGGAGGGGAAACACCATATATTTT. Translated, it gives CASSLDPAGRGNTIYF.

This clone was picked up a small number of times. J is TRBJ2-3 and V is TRBV29-1; weak D call: TRBD2 (6 bases). The CDR3 spans 15 residues. From germline, CDR1 is SQVTM and CDR2 ANQGSEA. V lost 1 base and J lost 0, with 11 bases in between. CDR3: CSVEGSGSSTDTQYF. The CDR3 nucleotides read TGCAGCGTTGAAGGTAGCGGTTCTAGCACAGATACGCAGTATTTT.